This record concerns one TCR beta chain sequence. This clonotype was seen more than once but under ten times. No antigen is known for it. No much larger clone is present one base from it, and per-base qualities are unavailable. The library was generated by RT-PCR. Sequencing used a NextSeq 550. TCRdb passed the public sequencing reads through fastp at Q25 and MiXCR, retaining productive beta sequences. Records with the same CDR3 protein are collapsed into one entry carrying the most frequent genes and DNA. The sample contains about a million distinct CDR3 sequences, about 20% of them found a single time. Under 6.5% of the sample lies in the top ten. The sample originates from a study of patients and donors after allogeneic stem cell transplantation (dated by TCRdb to about 2020). This TCR derives from a human donor who was either an allogeneic HSCT recipient or a stem cell or donor lymphocyte infusion donor (not recorded which). It is not recorded whose cells these are; they may come from a transplant donor. The sequencing input was blood, either unsorted or a sorted T cell fraction (not recorded which).

DNA sequence: TGTGCCAGCAGCGCCCACACAACTTACAATGAGCAGTTCTTC. Translated, it gives CASSAHTTYNEQFF. The sequence links TRBV3-1 to TRBJ2-1; no D segment can be confidently identified. The CDR3, cysteine through phenylalanine, is 14 amino acids long. The read is trimmed to its CDR3 DNA, 42 bases read in frame from base 1. Sequences LGHDT (CDR1) and YNNKEL (CDR2) are obtained from the germline V gene (reference sequence). V is reduced by 5 bases and J by 4 bases, leaving a spacing of 12 bases between them.